The TCR beta chain under discussion was sequenced for a study of T-cell memory formation after mild COVID-19. Study observations and caveats: Contracting CD8+ clones were enriched in EMRA, CD4+ mainly in CM and EM.

This clonotype showed up just a few times. Its antigen is currently unknown. MiXCR, run by TCRdb on the 5' RACE reads, gives a single entry per CDR3 protein. The data show 100,000 to 120,000 distinct CDR3 sequences, 15% to 20% seen once. Trimming took off 0 bases at V and 8 bases at J, with 10 bases between the two ends. Germline CDR1 SGHRS, CDR2 YFSETQ. This CDR3 is built from 13 residues. The sequence was obtained from a young man who had mild COVID-19 (a few samples of this study predate the infection). Cell type and time point are not known. This chain connects TRBV5-1 to TRBJ2-3; D is unclear. Sequenced material: PBMCs or a T cell subset sorted from them (not recorded which). CDR3 sequence reads: CASSLDSQATQYF. CDR3 DNA: TGCGCCAGCAGCTTGGATAGCCAAGCTACGCAGTATTTT.